This is a list of T cell receptor beta chains from one sample in a study of neurological immune-mediated disorders. TCRdb called the 5' RACE reads again in MiXCR, with one record for every CDR3 protein. The profile shows under 100,000 distinct CDR3 sequences, around 4.5% of them singletons. The specimen was PBMCs. The receptors stem from a woman in her fifties or sixties with multiple sclerosis. Each CDR3 is given with its conserved first and last residue. D genes are given only for firm matches. Some rows mark clone size as missing; the rest say once, few, many or name a class of expanded clone.

size,V,J,D,CDR3,DNA
many,TRBV28,TRBJ1-1,TRBD1,CASTRIRGQGYEILNTEAFF,TGTGCCAGCACTCGCATCCGTGGACAGGGGTATGAAATCCTGAACACTGAAGCTTTCTTT
medium-sized,TRBV5-1,TRBJ1-1,NA,CASSLEGANTEAFF,TGCGCCAGCAGCTTGGAAGGTGCGAACACTGAAGCTTTCTTT
many,TRBV10-3,TRBJ1-5,NA,CAISEGGSRSNQPQHF,TGTGCCATCAGTGAGGGGGGCAGCCGCAGCAATCAGCCCCAGCATTTT
many,TRBV5-5,TRBJ1-5,NA,CASSFLTNSQPQHF,TGTGCCAGCAGCTTTTTAACCAACAGTCAGCCCCAGCATTTT
many,TRBV7-6,TRBJ2-4,NA,CASSLGGLDRLAKNIQYF,TGTGCCAGCAGCTTGGGGGGACTGGACAGGTTGGCCAAAAACATTCAGTACTTC
many,TRBV5-1,TRBJ2-5,NA,CASSLGSMGQETQYF,TGCGCCAGCAGCTTGGGTTCTATGGGCCAAGAGACCCAGTACTTC
many,TRBV3-1,TRBJ1-2,NA,CASSQAGGYGYTF,TGTGCCAGCAGCCAAGCGGGGGGCTATGGCTACACCTTC
many,TRBV7-9,TRBJ2-1,NA,CASSPSSYNEQFF,TGTGCCAGCAGTCCCAGCTCCTACAATGAGCAGTTCTTC
NA,TRBV7-8,TRBJ1-1,NA,CASSREGSNTEAFF,TGTGCCAGCAGCAGGGAAGGGAGTAACACTGAAGCTTTCTTT
many,TRBV5-1,TRBJ1-1,NA,CASSSGLTNTEAFF,TGCGCCAGCAGCTCGGGACTCACTAACACTGAAGCTTTCTTT
many,TRBV7-8,TRBJ1-1,NA,CASSHPPGTRAFF,TGTGCCAGCAGCCATCCACCAGGGACTAGAGCTTTCTTT
many,TRBV5-1,TRBJ2-7,NA,CASSFFDEQYF,TGCGCCAGCAGCTTTTTTGACGAGCAGTACTTC
many,TRBV6-5,TRBJ2-2,TRBD2,CASSYRLAGNTGELFF,TGTGCCAGCAGTTACCGGCTAGCGGGGAACACCGGGGAGCTGTTTTTT
many,TRBV2,TRBJ2-2,TRBD1,CASMTGTGVSGELFF,TGTGCCAGCATGACCGGGACAGGGGTGTCCGGGGAGCTGTTTTTT
many,TRBV9,TRBJ2-5,NA,CASSVDRLSQETQYF,TGTGCCAGCAGCGTAGATCGGCTCAGCCAAGAGACCCAGTACTTC
many,TRBV20-1,TRBJ1-1,TRBD1,CSAGGTGSGTEAFF,TGCAGTGCGGGGGGGACAGGGTCGGGGACTGAAGCTTTCTTT
many,TRBV29-1,TRBJ2-7,TRBD2,CSVRLAGANYEQYF,TGCAGCGTTCGACTAGCGGGGGCCAACTACGAGCAGTACTTC
many,TRBV6-4,TRBJ2-3,NA,CASSESGGRDTQYF,TGTGCCAGCAGTGAGTCCGGGGGCAGAGATACGCAGTATTTT
many,TRBV5-1,TRBJ1-5,NA,CASSLGAGGGFQPQHF,TGCGCCAGCAGCTTGGGCGCAGGAGGCGGGTTTCAGCCCCAGCATTTT
many,TRBV2,TRBJ1-1,NA,CASSGGSANTEAFF,TGTGCCAGCAGTGGAGGTTCAGCGAACACTGAAGCTTTCTTT
NA,TRBV27,TRBJ2-7,TRBD2,CASSLRPTSGFYEQYF,TGTGCCAGCAGTTTAAGGCCTACTAGCGGGTTCTACGAGCAGTACTTC
many,TRBV10-3,TRBJ1-1,NA,CAISGRLAENTEAFF,TGTGCCATCAGCGGGCGGCTGGCAGAGAACACTGAAGCTTTCTTT
many,TRBV15,TRBJ2-3,TRBD2,CATSPGLAGGDTQYF,TGTGCCACCAGCCCTGGACTAGCGGGGGGAGATACGCAGTATTTT
many,TRBV3-1,TRBJ2-5,TRBD2,CASRLTSGGETQYF,TGTGCCAGCAGACTCACTAGCGGGGGAGAGACCCAGTACTTC
many,TRBV20-1,TRBJ2-6,TRBD1,CSARGQGAASGANVLTF,TGCAGTGCTAGAGGACAGGGGGCCGCCTCTGGGGCCAACGTCCTGACTTTC
many,TRBV5-1,TRBJ2-3,NA,CASSMRQLDGDTQYF,TGCGCCAGCAGCATGAGACAGCTGGACGGAGATACGCAGTATTTT
many,TRBV29-1,TRBJ1-2,NA,CSGNVPGQSGYTF,TGCAGCGGAAATGTCCCAGGACAGAGTGGCTACACCTTC
NA,TRBV2,TRBJ1-5,NA,CASSDAGIGQPQHF,TGTGCCAGCAGTGATGCAGGGATCGGGCAGCCCCAGCATTTT
many,TRBV20-1,TRBJ2-2,NA,CSARRTGELFF,TGCAGTGCTAGACGAACCGGGGAGCTGTTTTTT
many,TRBV3-1,TRBJ1-2,NA,CASSQVRDYGYTF,TGTGCCAGCAGCCAAGTCAGGGACTATGGCTACACCTTC
many,TRBV7-2,TRBJ2-5,NA,CASSPEVQPEETQYF,TGTGCCAGCAGCCCAGAGGTACAGCCTGAGGAGACCCAGTACTTC
many,TRBV15,TRBJ2-7,NA,CATSREYSYEQYF,TGTGCCACCAGCAGAGAGTACAGCTACGAGCAGTACTTC
many,TRBV7-9,TRBJ2-7,TRBD1,CASSPRTGANEQYF,TGTGCCAGCAGCCCGAGAACAGGGGCTAACGAGCAGTACTTC
NA,TRBV20-1,TRBJ1-5,TRBD1,CSANQGASNQPQHF,TGCAGTGCTAACCAGGGGGCGAGCAATCAGCCCCAGCATTTT
many,TRBV30,TRBJ2-1,TRBD2,CAWQGLDDNEQFF,TGTGCCTGGCAGGGACTAGACGACAATGAGCAGTTCTTC